This entry lists 7 T cell receptor beta chains sequenced from one sample in a study of control samples from healthy donors and cancer patients. Profiling relied on immunoSEQ multiplex PCR, and the TCRdb table lists in-frame clones only, not all of them. This table has some 82,000 clones, around 87% appearing once. The source material was blood. The receptor set was obtained from a man between 45 and 60 years old in good health.

This clone was detected many times. The chain links TRBV21-1 to TRBJ1-5; the D call of TRBD1 is as the table states it, not checked on the DNA. TRBV21-1 is annotated as a pseudogene. The CDR3 runs to 17 residues. CDR3 bases: TGTGCCAGCAGCAAATGGCGGCAGGGGTGGAGCAATCAGCCCCAGCATTTT. Translation: CASSKWRQGWSNQPQHF.

Concerning this clone: One end of the junction is discordant with germline, which a read error may explain. The chain joins TRBV6-2 or TRBV6-3 to TRBJ2-3; 11 bases agree with TRBD2. CDR3 length equals 17 residues. Germline V lookup: CDR1 MNHEY, CDR2 SVGEGT. The chain's CDR3 is CATSSGLAGGPGDTQYF. CDR3 DNA sequence: TGTGCCACCAGTTCGGGTTTAGCGGGGGGGCCGGGAGATACGCAGTATTTT.

The chain joins TRBV3-1 (or the pseudogene TRBV3-2) to TRBJ1-3; D is perhaps TRBD1 (6 bases). The CDR3 runs to 15 residues. Trimming left V 7 bases short and J 0 bases short, with 13 bases between. Germline loops: CDR1 LGHDT, CDR2 YNNKEL (reference sequence). The CDR3 reads CASKRGGSSGNTIYF. The CDR3 coding sequence is TGTGCCAGCAAAAGGGGGGGGAGCTCTGGAAACACCATATATTTT.

The CDR3 loop is CASSQDTGGETQYF. The CDR3 DNA follows: TGTGCCAGCAGCCAAGATACAGGGGGCGAGACCCAGTACTTC. The J gene is TRBJ2-5, the V gene TRBV3-1 (or the pseudogene TRBV3-2), with 9 bases aligning to TRBD1. V gave up 0 bases and J gave up 5 bases; unmatched junction bases: 1. The CDR3 is 14 residues long. Germline V gene data show CDR1 as LGHDT and CDR2 as YNNKEL (reference sequence).

This chain joins TRBV24-1 and TRBJ1-2; tentative D call: TRBD1 (5 bases). Trimming took 5 bases from V and 4 from J, leaving 10 bases between them. This CDR3 spans 13 amino acids. Looked up from germline, CDR1 is KGHDR and CDR2 is SFDVKD. DNA for the CDR3: TGTGCCACCAGTGGAGGGGCGTTCTATGGCTACACCTTC. It encodes CATSGGAFYGYTF.

The genes are TRBV7-2 and TRBJ2-1; 10 nucleotides align to TRBD2. The J segment lost 5 bases and the V segment lost 2 bases, leaving 12 bases of the junction unmatched. Germline CDR1 is SGHTA and CDR2 is FQGNSA. The CDR3 runs to 18 residues. DNA of the CDR3: TGTGCCAGCAGCTTAAGGGGAGCGGGAGGGCCAAAGAACAATGAGCAGTTCTTC. Translated, it gives CASSLRGAGGPKNNEQFF. The whole variable domain, filled in from reference TRBV7-2 and TRBJ2-1, reads GAGVSQSPSNKVTEKGKDVELRCDPISGHTALYWYRQSLGQGLEFLIYFQGNSAPDKSGLPSDRFSAERTGGSVSTLTIQRTQQEDSAVYLCASSLRGAGGPKNNEQFFGPGTRLTVL.

This chain joins TRBV27 and TRBJ2-7; no firm D call. Germline lookup yields CDR1 MNHEY and CDR2 SMNVEV (reference sequence). V was cut by 4 bases and J by 1 base, with 14 bases left in between. This CDR3 has 15 amino acids. The CDR3 protein is CASSYSTAPSYEQYF. The CDR3, as DNA: TGTGCCAGCAGTTATAGTACAGCTCCTTCCTACGAGCAGTACTTC.